Presented here are 3 T cell receptor beta chains from one specimen sequenced in a study of CD8+ T cells in alopecia areata. Combined cutaneous lymph node cells underwent sorting by CD4, CD8alpha, NKG2D, NKG2ACE and additional markers. Investigators isolated RNA and reverse transcribed it into cDNA to act as the sequencing template. Here immunoSEQ multiplex PCR was the method, and the copy in TCRdb shows in-frame clones only, minus some. This repertoire holds some 1,700 clones, and none appear only once. Sequences were obtained from CD8+ T cells sorted from a lymph node. Receptors originate from a C3H/HeJ mouse with alopecia areata. For the strain, the MHC haplotype given is H2-k.

Judged by abundance, this clone is hyperexpanded. The gene symbols are mouse symbols. The read terminates 4 residues ahead of where the CDR3 ends, so the germline J gene completes it. This sequence joins TRBV13-1 and TRBJ2-3; possible D gene TRBD1, 5 bases. V was pared by 3 bases and J by 0 bases, with 17 bases between. This CDR3 region has 17 residues. Germline V CDR1 and CDR2: NSHNY, SYGAGN. The CDR3 DNA, read in part, is TGTGCCAGCAGTGTCCCCCCCAGGGCGGCTAGTGCAGAA. Translated, it gives CASSVPPRAASAE. The entire CDR3 protein is CASSVPPRAASAETLYF.

This clone was picked up many times. These gene names are mouse names. Read data end 4 residues before the CDR3 end; the end is taken from the germline J gene. This chain links TRBV13-2 with TRBJ2-7, with 8 bases lining up with TRBD2. Germline V lookup: CDR1 NNHNN, CDR2 SYGAGS (reference sequence). This CDR3 has 14 residues. The CDR3 protein is CASGDLGGGDEQYF. CDR3 DNA (partial): TGTGCCAGCGGTGATCTGGGGGGCGGGGAT.

This clone appeared many times. Gene and germline names: mouse. The read comes to an end 4 residues before the CDR3 does, leaving the germline J gene to fill in the end. V gene TRBV13-1 combines with J gene TRBJ1-1, with no clear D. This CDR3 has 14 residues. V lost 2 bases, J lost 0 bases, and 8 bases lay in between. Germline V gene data show CDR1 as NSHNY and CDR2 as SYGAGN. The CDR3 here is CASSDRFANTEVFF. Incomplete CDR3 DNA: TGTGCCAGCAGTGACAGGTTTGCAAACACA.